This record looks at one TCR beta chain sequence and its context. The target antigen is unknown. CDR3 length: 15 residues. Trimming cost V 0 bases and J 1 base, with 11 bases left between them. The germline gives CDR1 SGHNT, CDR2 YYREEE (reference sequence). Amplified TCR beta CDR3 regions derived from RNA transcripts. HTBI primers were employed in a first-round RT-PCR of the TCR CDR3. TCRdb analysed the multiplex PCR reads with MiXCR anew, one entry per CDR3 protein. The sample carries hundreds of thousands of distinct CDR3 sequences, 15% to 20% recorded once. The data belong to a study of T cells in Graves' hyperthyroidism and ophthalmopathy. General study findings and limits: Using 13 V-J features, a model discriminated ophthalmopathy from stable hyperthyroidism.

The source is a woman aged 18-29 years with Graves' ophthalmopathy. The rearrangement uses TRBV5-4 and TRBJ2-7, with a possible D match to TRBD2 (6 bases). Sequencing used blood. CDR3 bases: TGTGCCAGCAGCTTGGAATCAGGGAGGTCCTACGAGCAGTACTTC. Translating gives CASSLESGRSYEQYF.